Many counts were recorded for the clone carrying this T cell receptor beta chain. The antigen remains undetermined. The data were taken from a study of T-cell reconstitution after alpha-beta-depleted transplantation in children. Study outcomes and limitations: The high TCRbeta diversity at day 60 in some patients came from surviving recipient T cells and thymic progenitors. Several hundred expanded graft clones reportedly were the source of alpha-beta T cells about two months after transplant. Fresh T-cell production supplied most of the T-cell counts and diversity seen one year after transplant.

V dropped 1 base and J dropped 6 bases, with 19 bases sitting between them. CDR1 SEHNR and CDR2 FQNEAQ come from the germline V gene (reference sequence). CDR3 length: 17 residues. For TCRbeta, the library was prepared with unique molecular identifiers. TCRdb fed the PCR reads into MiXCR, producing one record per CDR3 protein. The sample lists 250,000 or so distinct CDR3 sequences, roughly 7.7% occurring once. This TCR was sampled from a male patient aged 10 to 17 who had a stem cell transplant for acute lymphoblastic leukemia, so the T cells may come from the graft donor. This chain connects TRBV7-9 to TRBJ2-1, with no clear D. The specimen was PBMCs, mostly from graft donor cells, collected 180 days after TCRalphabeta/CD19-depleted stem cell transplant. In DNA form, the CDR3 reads TGTGCCAGCAGCTTAGGTAGTGGTCTACCCCAAACCAATGAGCAGTTCTTC. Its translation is CASSLGSGLPQTNEQFF.